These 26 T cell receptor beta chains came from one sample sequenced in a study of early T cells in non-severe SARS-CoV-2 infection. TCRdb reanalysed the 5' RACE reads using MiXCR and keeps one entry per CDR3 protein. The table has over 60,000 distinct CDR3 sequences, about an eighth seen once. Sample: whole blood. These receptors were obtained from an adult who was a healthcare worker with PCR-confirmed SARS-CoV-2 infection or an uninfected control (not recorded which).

CDR3 amino acids: CASSAQGNTGELFF. DNA for the CDR3: TGTGCCAGCTCAGCCCAGGGGAACACCGGGGAGCTGTTTTTT. The chain joins TRBV18 to TRBJ2-2; the D gene is possibly TRBD1 (5 bases). Germline V CDR1 and CDR2: KGHSH, LQKENI. Trimming pared 5 bases from V and 1 base from J, leaving 8 bases between. This CDR3 is built from 14 residues.

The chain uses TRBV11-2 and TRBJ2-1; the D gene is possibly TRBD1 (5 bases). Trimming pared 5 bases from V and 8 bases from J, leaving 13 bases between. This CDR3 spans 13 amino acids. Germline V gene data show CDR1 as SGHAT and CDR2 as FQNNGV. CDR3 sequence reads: CASSPQGQHEQFF. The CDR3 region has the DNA TGTGCCAGCAGCCCCCAGGGCCAACATGAGCAGTTCTTC.

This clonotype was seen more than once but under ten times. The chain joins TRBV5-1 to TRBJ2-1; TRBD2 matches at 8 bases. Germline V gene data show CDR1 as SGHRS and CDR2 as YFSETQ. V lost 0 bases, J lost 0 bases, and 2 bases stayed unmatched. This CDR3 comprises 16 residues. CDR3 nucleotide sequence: TGCGCCAGCAGCTTGGACAGCGGGAGCTCCTACAATGAGCAGTTCTTC. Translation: CASSLDSGSSYNEQFF.

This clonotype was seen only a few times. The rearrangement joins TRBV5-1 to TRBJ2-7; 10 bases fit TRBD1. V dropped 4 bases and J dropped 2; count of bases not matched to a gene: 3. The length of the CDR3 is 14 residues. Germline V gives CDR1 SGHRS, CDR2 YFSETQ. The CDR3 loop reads CASSTDRGPYEQYF. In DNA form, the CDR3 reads TGCGCCAGCAGCACTGACAGGGGGCCCTACGAGCAGTACTTC.

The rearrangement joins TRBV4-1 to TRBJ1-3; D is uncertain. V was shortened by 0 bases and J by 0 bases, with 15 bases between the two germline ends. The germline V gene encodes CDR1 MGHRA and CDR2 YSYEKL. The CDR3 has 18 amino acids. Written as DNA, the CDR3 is TGCGCCAGCAGCCAAGATAAATGGAGTCGGAGCTCTGGAAACACCATATATTTT. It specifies CASSQDKWSRSSGNTIYF.

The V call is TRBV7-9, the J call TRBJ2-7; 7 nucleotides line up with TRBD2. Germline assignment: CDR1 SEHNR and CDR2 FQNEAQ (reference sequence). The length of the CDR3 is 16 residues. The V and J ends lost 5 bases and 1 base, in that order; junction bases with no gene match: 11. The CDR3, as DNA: TGTGCCAGCAGCGGGGGGTGGCTAGCGGCTTCCTACGAGCAGTACTTC. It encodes CASSGGWLAASYEQYF.

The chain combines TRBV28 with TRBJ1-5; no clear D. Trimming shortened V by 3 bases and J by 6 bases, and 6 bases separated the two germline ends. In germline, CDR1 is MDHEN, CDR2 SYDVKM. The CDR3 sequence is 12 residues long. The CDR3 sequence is CASSLNPQPQHF. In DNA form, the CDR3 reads TGTGCCAGCAGTTTGAATCCTCAGCCCCAGCATTTT.

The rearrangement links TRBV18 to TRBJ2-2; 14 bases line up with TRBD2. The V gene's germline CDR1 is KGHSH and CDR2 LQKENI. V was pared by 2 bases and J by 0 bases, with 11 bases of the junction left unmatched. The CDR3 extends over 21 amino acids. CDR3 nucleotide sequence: TGTGCCAGCTCACCAGGACTAGCGGGGGGCTCCCCGTTCGCGAACACCGGGGAGCTGTTTTTT. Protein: CASSPGLAGGSPFANTGELFF.

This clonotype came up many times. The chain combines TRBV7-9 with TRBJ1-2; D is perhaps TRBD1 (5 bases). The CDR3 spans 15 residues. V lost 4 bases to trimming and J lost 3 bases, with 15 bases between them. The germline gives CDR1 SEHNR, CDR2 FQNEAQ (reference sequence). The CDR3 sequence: CASSSVRGAYYGYTF. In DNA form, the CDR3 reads TGTGCCAGCAGCTCGGTCCGAGGGGCGTACTATGGCTACACCTTC.

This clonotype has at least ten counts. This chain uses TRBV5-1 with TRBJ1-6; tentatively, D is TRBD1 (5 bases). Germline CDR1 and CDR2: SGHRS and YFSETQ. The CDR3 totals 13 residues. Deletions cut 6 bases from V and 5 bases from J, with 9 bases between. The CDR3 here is CASKGPDNSPLHF. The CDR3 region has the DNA TGCGCCAGCAAGGGACCGGATAATTCACCCCTCCACTTT.

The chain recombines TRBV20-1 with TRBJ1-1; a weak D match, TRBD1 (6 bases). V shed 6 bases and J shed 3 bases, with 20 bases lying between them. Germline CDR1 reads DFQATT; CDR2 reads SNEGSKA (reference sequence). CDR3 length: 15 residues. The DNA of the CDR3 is TGCAGTGCCCTACCGCGGGGCGGGGGGCACACTGAAGCTTTCTTT. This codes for CSALPRGGGHTEAFF.

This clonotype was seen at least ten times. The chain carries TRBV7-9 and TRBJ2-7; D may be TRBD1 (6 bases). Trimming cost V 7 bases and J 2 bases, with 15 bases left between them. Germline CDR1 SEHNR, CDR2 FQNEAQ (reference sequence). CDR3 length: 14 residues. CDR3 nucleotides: TGTGCCAGCACCTCGTACGGACAGACCTACGAGCAGTACTTC. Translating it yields CASTSYGQTYEQYF. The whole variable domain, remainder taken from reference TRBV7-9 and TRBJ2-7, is DTGVSQNPRHKITKRGQNVTFRCDPISEHNRLYWYRQTLGQGPEFLTYFQNEAQLEKSRLLSDRFSAERPKGSFSTLEIQRTEQGDSAMYLCASTSYGQTYEQYFGPGTRLTVT.

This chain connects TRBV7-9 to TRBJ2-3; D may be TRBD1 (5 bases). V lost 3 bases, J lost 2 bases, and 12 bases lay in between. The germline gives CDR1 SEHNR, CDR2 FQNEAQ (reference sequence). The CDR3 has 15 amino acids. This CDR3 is CASSFRQQHTDTQYF. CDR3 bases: TGTGCCAGCAGCTTCCGACAGCAGCACACAGATACGCAGTATTTT.

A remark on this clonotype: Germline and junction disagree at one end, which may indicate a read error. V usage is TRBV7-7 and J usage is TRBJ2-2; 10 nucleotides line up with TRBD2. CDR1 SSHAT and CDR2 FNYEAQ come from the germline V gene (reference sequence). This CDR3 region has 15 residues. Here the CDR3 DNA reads TGTGCTAGCAGCCCCCCTAGCGGGGGTACCGGGGAGCTGTTTTTT. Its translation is CASSPPSGGTGELFF.

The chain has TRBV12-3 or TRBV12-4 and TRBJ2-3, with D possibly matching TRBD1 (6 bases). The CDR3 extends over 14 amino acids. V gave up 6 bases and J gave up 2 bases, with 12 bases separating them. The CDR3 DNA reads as TGTGCCAGCAGGTGGACAGCCTCCACAGATACGCAGTATTTT. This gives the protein CASRWTASTDTQYF.

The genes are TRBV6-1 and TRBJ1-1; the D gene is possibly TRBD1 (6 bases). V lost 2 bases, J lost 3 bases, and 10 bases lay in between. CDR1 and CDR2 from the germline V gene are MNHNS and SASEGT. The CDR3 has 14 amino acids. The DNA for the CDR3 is TGTGCCAGCAGTGAAACTTCAGGGGACACTGAAGCTTTCTTT. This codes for CASSETSGDTEAFF.

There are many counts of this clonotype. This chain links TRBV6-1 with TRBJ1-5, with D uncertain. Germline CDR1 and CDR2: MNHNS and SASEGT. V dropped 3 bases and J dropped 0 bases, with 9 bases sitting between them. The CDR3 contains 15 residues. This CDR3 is CASSDQDYSNQPQHF. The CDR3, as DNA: TGTGCCAGCAGTGATCAGGACTATAGCAATCAGCCCCAGCATTTT.

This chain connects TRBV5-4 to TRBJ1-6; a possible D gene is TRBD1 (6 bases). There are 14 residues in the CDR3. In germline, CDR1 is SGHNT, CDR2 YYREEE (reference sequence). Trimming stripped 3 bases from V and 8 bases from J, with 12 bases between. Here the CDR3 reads CASSSGVVDSPLHF. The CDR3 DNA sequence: TGTGCCAGCAGCTCAGGGGTTGTGGATTCACCCCTCCACTTT.

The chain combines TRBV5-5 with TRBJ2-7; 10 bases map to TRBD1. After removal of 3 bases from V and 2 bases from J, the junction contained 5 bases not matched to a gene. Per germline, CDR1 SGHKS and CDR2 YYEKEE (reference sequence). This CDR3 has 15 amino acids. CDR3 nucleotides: TGTGCCAGCAGCTACCGGGACAGGGGCCCCTACGAGCAGTACTTC. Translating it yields CASSYRDRGPYEQYF.

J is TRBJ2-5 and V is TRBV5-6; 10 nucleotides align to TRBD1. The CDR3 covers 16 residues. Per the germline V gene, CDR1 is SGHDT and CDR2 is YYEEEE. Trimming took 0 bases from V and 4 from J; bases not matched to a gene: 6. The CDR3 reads CASSLVSRDRGETQYF. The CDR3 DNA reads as TGTGCCAGCAGCTTGGTCTCCCGGGACAGGGGAGAGACCCAGTACTTC.

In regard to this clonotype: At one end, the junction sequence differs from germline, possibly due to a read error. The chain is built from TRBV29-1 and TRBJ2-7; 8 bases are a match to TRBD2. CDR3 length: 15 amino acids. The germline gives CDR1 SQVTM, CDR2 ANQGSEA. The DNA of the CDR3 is TGCAGCGTCGAAGATCCGGGACTAGACTCCTACGAGCAGTACTTC. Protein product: CSVEDPGLDSYEQYF.

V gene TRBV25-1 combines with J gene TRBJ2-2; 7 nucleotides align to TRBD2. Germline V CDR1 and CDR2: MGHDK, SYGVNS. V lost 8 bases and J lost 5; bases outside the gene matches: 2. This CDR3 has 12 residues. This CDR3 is CASCSGTGELFF. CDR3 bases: TGTGCCAGCTGTAGCGGGACCGGGGAGCTGTTTTTT.

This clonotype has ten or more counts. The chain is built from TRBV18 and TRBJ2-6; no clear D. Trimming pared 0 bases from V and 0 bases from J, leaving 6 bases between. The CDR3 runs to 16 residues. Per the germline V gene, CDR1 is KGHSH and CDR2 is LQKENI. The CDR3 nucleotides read TGTGCCAGCTCACCACCAGGCACCTCTGGGGCCAACGTCCTGACTTTC. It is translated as CASSPPGTSGANVLTF.

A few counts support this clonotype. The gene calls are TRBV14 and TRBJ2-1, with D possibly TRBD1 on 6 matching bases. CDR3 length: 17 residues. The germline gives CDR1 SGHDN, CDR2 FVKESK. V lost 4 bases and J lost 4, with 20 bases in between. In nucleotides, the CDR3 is TGTGCCAGCAGCCCCCTGGTAGTGGACAGAACGTACAATGAGCAGTTCTTC. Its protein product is CASSPLVVDRTYNEQFF.

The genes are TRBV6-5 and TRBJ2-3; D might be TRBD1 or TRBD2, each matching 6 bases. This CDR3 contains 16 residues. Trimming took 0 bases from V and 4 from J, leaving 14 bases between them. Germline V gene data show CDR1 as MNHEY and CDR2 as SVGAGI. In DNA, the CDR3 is TGTGCCAGCAGTTACTCGATTGGGGGGCCACCAGATACGCAGTATTTT. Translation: CASSYSIGGPPDTQYF.

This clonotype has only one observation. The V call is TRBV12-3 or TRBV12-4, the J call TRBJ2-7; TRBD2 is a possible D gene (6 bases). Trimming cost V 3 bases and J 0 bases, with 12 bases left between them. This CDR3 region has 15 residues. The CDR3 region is CASSLKLAYSYEQYF. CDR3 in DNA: TGTGCCAGCAGTTTGAAACTAGCATACTCCTACGAGCAGTACTTC.